A selection of T cell receptor beta chains follows, all from one sample in a study of OX40 agonist ivuxolimab in advanced cancers. Using immunoSEQ multiplex PCR, the repertoire was profiled, and TCRdb retains in-frame clones only, with some absent. The data show tens of thousands of clones, around 87% seen once. Here the sequenced sample was CD4+ or CD8+ T cells sorted from blood, taken in a trial of the OX40 agonist ivuxolimab. The receptors were gathered from an adult with an advanced solid tumor such as melanoma, head and neck, liver or kidney cancer. The CDR3 runs from the conserved cysteine through the conserved F or W. D genes are given only for firm matches. Clone size is shown for a subset of rows, as once, few, many or a class of expanded clone.

>NA|TRBJ1-2|TRBD1|17|TRBV5-5
TGTGCCAGCAGCTTGGTGGACAGGGGCCGGGGTAGTTATGGCTACACCTTC
CASSLVDRGRGSYGYTF
>NA|TRBJ1-4|NA|15|TRBV7-9
TGTGCCAGCAGCAAGGGCCTAGGGGGGGATGAAAAACTGTTTTTT
CASSKGLGGDEKLFF
>NA|TRBJ1-3|NA|14|TRBV6-5
TGTGCCAGCAGTTACTTGGGCGGGGGAAACACCATATATTTT
CASSYLGGGNTIYF
>few|TRBJ1-5|NA|13|TRBV2
TGTGCCAGCAGTGAATCCGGGGATCAGCCCCAGCATTTT
CASSESGDQPQHF
>once|TRBJ2-2|NA|11|TRBV6-5
TGTGCCAGCCGAAACACCGGGGAGCTGTTTTTT
CASRNTGELFF
>NA|TRBJ2-7|TRBD1|13|TRBV29-1
TGCAGCGCCGGGACAGGCACCCCCTACGAGCAGTACTTC
CSAGTGTPYEQYF
>NA|TRBJ1-3|NA|16|TRBV18
TGTGCCAGCTCACCACGGGTAGGGGACTCTGGAAACACCATATATTTT
CASSPRVGDSGNTIYF
>NA|TRBJ1-1|NA|14|TRBV19
TGTGCCAGTACCGCGACAGGCAGGAACACTGAAGCTTTCTTT
CASTATGRNTEAFF
>NA|TRBJ2-5|TRBD2|18|TRBV13
TGTGCCAGCAGCTCCGCCGGGACTAGCGGGGGGTCCCAAGAGACCCAGTACTTC
CASSSAGTSGGSQETQYF
>NA|TRBJ1-4|TRBD1|15|TRBV6-1
TGTGCCAGCAGTGCCCAGGGGACAGGCCGGGAAAAACTGTTTTTT
CASSAQGTGREKLFF
>NA|TRBJ2-7|NA|14|TRBV10-2
TGCGCCAGCACCGCCCAAGGGTCAAACTACGAGCAGTACTTC
CASTAQGSNYEQYF
>NA|TRBJ2-3|NA|16|TRBV11-2
TGTGCCAGCAGCCAGCCCGGGGGGCGCGGTGCAGATACGCAGTATTTT
CASSQPGGRGADTQYF
>NA|TRBJ2-3|NA|14|TRBV6-5
TGTGCCAGCAGTTACGCTAGCGGCACAGATACGCAGTATTTT
CASSYASGTDTQYF
>NA|TRBJ1-1|NA|15|TRBV5-1
TGCGCCAGCAGCTTGGGTTTGGGAACGAACACTGAAGCTTTCTTT
CASSLGLGTNTEAFF
>NA|TRBJ2-3|TRBD2|17|TRBV5-1
TGCGCCAGCAGCTTGCACCCGGGACTAGCGGACTTAGATACGCAGTATTTT
CASSLHPGLADLDTQYF
>NA|TRBJ2-1|NA|13|TRBV7-9
TGTGCCAGCAGCTTACGGGACTACAATGAGCAGTTCTTC
CASSLRDYNEQFF
>NA|TRBJ1-5|NA|15|TRBV6-5
TGTGCCAGCAGCCTGGACAGAGAAGGCAATCAGCCCCAGCATTTT
CASSLDREGNQPQHF
>NA|TRBJ2-4|NA|14|TRBV5-4
TGTGCCAGCAGCTTACCGGACGCCAAAAACATTCAGTACTTC
CASSLPDAKNIQYF
>NA|TRBJ1-2|TRBD1|15|TRBV11-2
TGTGCCAGCAGCTCGAGGACAGGGAGAGGGGATGGCTACACCTTC
CASSSRTGRGDGYTF
>NA|TRBJ1-1|NA|15|TRBV28
TGTGCCAGCAGTTTATCGTCGGGGGTGGTGGCTGAAGCTTTCTTT
CASSLSSGVVAEAFF
>NA|TRBJ1-1|NA|16|TRBV7-9
TGTGCCAGCAGCCGACCCGGGACTCCACGCCGTACTGAAGCTTTCTTT
CASSRPGTPRRTEAFF
>NA|TRBJ1-4|NA|14|TRBV6-1
TGTGCCAGCAGGAGTGGGGGGTCAAATGAAAAACTGTTTTTT
CASRSGGSNEKLFF
>NA|TRBJ2-3|TRBD2|15|TRBV18
TGTGCCAGCTCACCTCGGGGAGCGGGGACAGATACGCAGTATTTT
CASSPRGAGTDTQYF
>NA|TRBJ2-7|NA|12|TRBV19
TGTGCCAGTAACAACAGGGTGGGGGAGCAGTACTTC
CASNNRVGEQYF
>NA|TRBJ1-1|TRBD1|15|TRBV5-1
TGCGCCAGCAGCTTGAGGGCAGGACAGGGGGCTGTGGCTTTCTTT
CASSLRAGQGAVAFF
>NA|TRBJ1-2|NA|12|TRBV30
TGTGCCTGGAGTGTGGGGGAGTATGGCTACACCTTC
CAWSVGEYGYTF
>once|TRBJ1-6|NA|14|TRBV30
TGTGCCTGGAGCCCCTCGCCCCGTTATTCACCCCTCCACTTT
CAWSPSPRYSPLHF
>few|TRBJ2-1|NA|13|TRBV14
TGTGCCAGCAGCCAAGTTCGGTACAATGAGCAGTTCTTC
CASSQVRYNEQFF
>once|TRBJ1-1|NA|14|TRBV9
TGTGCCAGCAGCGCTAGGGTCGGAAACACTGAAGCTTTCTTT
CASSARVGNTEAFF
>once|TRBJ2-1|TRBD2|15|TRBV7-9
TGTGCCAGCAGCCCTGATCTAGCGGCCGACAATGAGCAGTTCTTC
CASSPDLAADNEQFF
>NA|TRBJ2-7|NA|15|TRBV7-9
TGTGCCAGCAGCTTAGCGGGGCCTGATTCCTACGAGCAGTACTTC
CASSLAGPDSYEQYF
>NA|TRBJ2-1|TRBD1|15|TRBV10-1
TGCGCCAGCAGTGAGGTGGGACAGGCGAGGGGTGAGCAGTTCTTC
CASSEVGQARGEQFF
>NA|TRBJ1-6|NA|14|TRBV27
TGTGCCAGCAGTTTTGGTGAGGGTAATTCACCCCTCCACTTT
CASSFGEGNSPLHF
>NA|TRBJ1-1|NA|15|TRBV4-3
TGCGCCAGCAGCCAAGGTAACCAGAGGGTTGCTGAAGCTTTCTTT
CASSQGNQRVAEAFF
>NA|TRBJ1-5|NA|14|TRBV19
TGTGCCAGTGGGCGGTTGGGAAACAATCAGCCCCAGCATTTT
CASGRLGNNQPQHF
>NA|TRBJ2-7|NA|13|TRBV6-1
TGTGCCAGCAGCCTTGAAAGGATGATAGGGCAGTACTTC
CASSLERMIGQYF
>NA|TRBJ1-3|TRBD1|15|TRBV10-2
TGCGCCAGCAGCGTGGACAGGGGCGCTGGAAACACCATATATTTT
CASSVDRGAGNTIYF
>NA|TRBJ1-2|TRBD1|15|TRBV10-2
TGCGCCAGCAGTGAGCCGGGACAGGCCAACTATGGCTACACCTTC
CASSEPGQANYGYTF
>few|TRBJ1-6|NA|14|TRBV2
TGTGCCAGCAGAATGGACAGCGATAATTCACCCCTCCACTTT
CASRMDSDNSPLHF
>NA|TRBJ1-5|NA|16|TRBV23-1
TGCGCCAGCCGTAACCGGGGCTTTAATAGCAATCAGCCCCAGCATTTT
CASRNRGFNSNQPQHF